This TCR beta chain stems from a study of neurological immune-mediated disorders. The CDR3 is 14 residues long. Trimming removed 4 bases at V and 0 bases at J, with 10 bases between. Looked up from germline, CDR1 is SGHRS and CDR2 is YFSETQ. This clonotype was counted many times. Indicated time point: longitudinal time-point 1 (baseline). The unsorted libraries were generated from a total of 2 million PBMCs, which had been stored in RNAlater at -80 C. cDNA was made by 5'RACE with 10-nucleotide random UMIs. Over 200 million TCR-beta sequences from 15-18 subjects came from every sequencing run. TCRdb reprocessed the 5' RACE reads with MiXCR, giving one entry per CDR3 protein. The sample holds about 49,000 distinct CDR3 sequences, 8% to 10% seen once.

The sequence derives from a middle-aged woman in good health. V is TRBV5-1 and J is TRBJ1-2; D uncertain. Material for sequencing was PBMCs. The CDR3 DNA is TGCGCCAGCAGCCCGGACGGAGCTAACTATGGCTACACCTTC. It encodes CASSPDGANYGYTF.